This T cell receptor (beta chain) appears in the sequencing data of a study of metastatic and nonmetastatic thyroid tumors (dated by TCRdb to about 2020). Context from the whole study: Repertoires from peripheral blood and from tumor or nodule tissue samples of malignant and benign thyroid patients were compared.

This clone was picked up many times. The antigen it binds to is not known. No base quality information exists; no much larger clone differs at one position. Before undergoing thyroid surgery, none of the patients had been given any kind of treatment. Using T-cell receptor beta sequencing, the researchers looked back retrospectively at clinical samples from patients, gathered between about 2011 and 2018. Trimming leaves V shorter by 1 base and J shorter by 3 bases, with the junction holding 4 bases beyond the gene matches. CDR1 SGHDN and CDR2 FVKESK were looked up in the germline V gene. The CDR3, cysteine through phenylalanine, is 15 amino acids long. Only CDR3 DNA is held: 45 bases, read in frame from base 1. The protocol used for the library was PCR. Sequencing took place on an Illumina HiSeq 4000. High-throughput sequencing was used to profile the CDR3 region of the TCR beta-chain in every patient. As for how the authors treated the data: A classifier to discriminate distant-metastatic papillary thyroid cancer patients was built from CDR3 differences across clinicopathological groups. The Shannon index was used to assess repertoire diversity, and the Morisita-Horn index was used to assess tumor-blood repertoire similarity. TCRdb itself trimmed the public reads at Q25 with fastp, ran MiXCR and retained productive beta chains. The V and J calls, along with clone size, are taken from TCRdb and not from the paper's own processing. This sample has 22,000 or so clones in its table, and more than 12% of those were observed once. The ten biggest clones cover roughly 15% of the sample.

The paper as a whole reports these results and caveats: TCR beta diversity was reported as significantly higher in malignant tumors than in benign nodules, in both blood and tumor samples.

The sequence was collected from a female donor with papillary thyroid cancer or a benign thyroid nodule (not recorded which). Some clones in this sample may be carry-over from other donors' samples. Sequences were obtained from tumor tissue. The chain is assembled from TRBV14 and TRBJ2-7, with TRBD1 matching 9 junction bases. In nucleotides, the sequence is TGTGCCAGCAGCCAAGGGACAGGGGAGAGCTACGAGCAGTACTTC. The translation is CASSQGTGESYEQYF.